The entry below describes one TCR beta chain. What this receptor recognizes is not known. Base qualities are not at hand, and no much larger clone is one base apart. The sample belongs to a study of T cell repertoires in aging, cancer and after chemotherapy (dated by TCRdb to the late 2010s). For context, the study as a whole: Six donor age groups were covered, ranging from 30 or younger up to 70 or older, and each group contained at least three individuals. Healthy donor control TCR repertoires were recorded over several months to years and showed clear clonal overlap across re-sampling. The complete dataset included about 9.1 million TCR reads. The study profiled peripheral blood TCR beta repertoires from healthy donors and cancer patients to examine immunoaging and T cell reconstitution after chemotherapy. A cohort of about 220 cancer patients (about 94 with hematological and 124 with solid cancers) was assembled, and 100 or so healthy donors were included as a reference group.

Using a mixed TRB-A/B primer pool, multiplex touch-down PCR amplified rearranged TRB sequences covering the V, D and J segments. Two consecutive PCR reactions with Phusion HS II polymerase added Illumina adapters and sample indices to the amplicons. After gel purification with the NucleoSpin Gel and PCR Clean-up kit, the amplicons were checked using Qubit and an Agilent 2100 Bioanalyzer. The libraries were sequenced on an Illumina MiSeq with 600-cycle, single-indexed, paired-end runs. On the authors' methods: TRB sequences were processed with MiXCR versions 2.12 and 3.0.5. Each unique CDR3 nucleotide sequence was counted as one clone, and only productive sequences with at least two reads were retained. The repertoire metrics were Shannon diversity, evenness, clonality (calculated as one minus evenness), and diversity profiles parameterized by alpha from 0 to 5. The IGoR algorithm was used to calculate generation probabilities of clones in the paired pre- and post-chemotherapy samples. In TCRdb, the public reads were trimmed at Q25 with fastp and aligned with MiXCR, with productive beta chains retained. A single entry per CDR3 protein holds the most common genes and DNA from its merged rows. The V and J calls follow TCRdb's processing rather than the paper's. This sample holds some 10,000 distinct CDR3 sequences; over 30% were observed only once. The ten largest clones represent about 3% of the sample.

Instead of sorted cells or RNA, genomic DNA extracted from peripheral blood served as the source for amplifying TCR beta rearrangements. What the research found in general, with its limitations: Untreated patients with hematological or solid cancers showed significantly lower blood TCR diversity and higher clonality than age-matched healthy donors. In healthy donors, the drop in TCR diversity with age came mainly from a loss of richness, whereas in cancer patients a loss of evenness also played a part. According to the authors, the repertoire data do not allow conclusions to be drawn about immunological memory after chemotherapy. In both cancer cohorts, the median generation probability rose over the chemotherapy interval, which suggests that the repertoire was reconstituted through rebound thymic output.

Trimming takes 5 bases from V and 0 bases from J, and the germline ends sit 11 bases apart. The CDR3 numbers 15 residues from cysteine through phenylalanine. Only the CDR3 DNA is retained, 45 bases long and in frame from the first base. CDR1 MNHNS and CDR2 SASEGT are derived from the germline V gene. The receptor was isolated from a human donor in good health. The chain is made from TRBV6-1 and TRBJ2-1; no D gene is confidently identified. Sequenced sample: blood. The CDR3 protein is CASSLLVSSYNEQFF. The DNA sequence is TGTGCCAGCAGTCTCCTAGTCAGCTCCTACAATGAGCAGTTCTTC.